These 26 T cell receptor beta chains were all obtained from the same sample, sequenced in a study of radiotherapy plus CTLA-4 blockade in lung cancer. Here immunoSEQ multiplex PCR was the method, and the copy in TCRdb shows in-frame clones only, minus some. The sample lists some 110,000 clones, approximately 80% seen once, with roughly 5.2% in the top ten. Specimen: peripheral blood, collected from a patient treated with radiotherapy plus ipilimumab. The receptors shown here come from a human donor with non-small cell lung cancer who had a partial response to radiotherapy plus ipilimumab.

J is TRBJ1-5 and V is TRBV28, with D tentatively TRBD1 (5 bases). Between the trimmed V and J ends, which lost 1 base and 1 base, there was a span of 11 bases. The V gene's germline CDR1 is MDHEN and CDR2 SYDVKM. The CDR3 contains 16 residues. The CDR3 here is CASSLFQGGSNQPQHF. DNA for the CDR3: TGTGCCAGCAGTTTATTCCAGGGTGGGAGCAATCAGCCCCAGCATTTT.

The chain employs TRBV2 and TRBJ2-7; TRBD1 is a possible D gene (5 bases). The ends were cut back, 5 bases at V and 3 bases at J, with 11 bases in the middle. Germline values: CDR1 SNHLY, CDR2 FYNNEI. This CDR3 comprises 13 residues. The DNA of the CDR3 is TGTGCCAGCAGTTCGGACACTAACTACGAGCAGTACGTC. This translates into CASSSDTNYEQYV.

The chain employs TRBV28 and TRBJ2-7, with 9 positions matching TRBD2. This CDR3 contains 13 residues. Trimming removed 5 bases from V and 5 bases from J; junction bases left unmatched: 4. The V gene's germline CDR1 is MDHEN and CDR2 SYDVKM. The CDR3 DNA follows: TGTGCCAGCAGTCCCGGGACTAGCAACGAGCAGTACTTC. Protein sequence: CASSPGTSNEQYF.

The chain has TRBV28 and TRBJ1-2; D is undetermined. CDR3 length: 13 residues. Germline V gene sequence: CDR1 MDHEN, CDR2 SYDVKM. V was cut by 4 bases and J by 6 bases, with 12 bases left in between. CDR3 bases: TGTGCCAGCAGTTCTTCCCTACTGGATGGCTACACCTTC. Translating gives CASSSSLLDGYTF.

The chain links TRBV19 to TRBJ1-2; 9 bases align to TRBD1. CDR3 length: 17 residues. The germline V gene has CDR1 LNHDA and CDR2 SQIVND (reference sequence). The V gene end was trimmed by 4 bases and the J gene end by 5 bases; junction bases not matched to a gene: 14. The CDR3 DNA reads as TGTGCCAGTAGTACCATATCTCCGGGACAGGGCGGGTATGGCTACACCTTC. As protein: CASSTISPGQGGYGYTF.

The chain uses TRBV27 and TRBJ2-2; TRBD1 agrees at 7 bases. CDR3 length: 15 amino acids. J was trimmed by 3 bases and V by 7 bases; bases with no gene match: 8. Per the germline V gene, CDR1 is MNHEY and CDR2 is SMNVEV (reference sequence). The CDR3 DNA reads TGTGCCAGCACTAGTGTGGACAGGTACACCGGGGAGCTGTTTTTT. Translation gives CASTSVDRYTGELFF.

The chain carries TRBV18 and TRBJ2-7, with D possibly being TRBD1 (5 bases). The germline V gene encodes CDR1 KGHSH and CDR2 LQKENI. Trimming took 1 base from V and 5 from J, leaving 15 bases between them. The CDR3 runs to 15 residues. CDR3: CASSPQQGVVDEQYF. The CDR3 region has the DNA TGTGCCAGCTCACCACAGCAGGGCGTCGTCGACGAGCAGTACTTC.

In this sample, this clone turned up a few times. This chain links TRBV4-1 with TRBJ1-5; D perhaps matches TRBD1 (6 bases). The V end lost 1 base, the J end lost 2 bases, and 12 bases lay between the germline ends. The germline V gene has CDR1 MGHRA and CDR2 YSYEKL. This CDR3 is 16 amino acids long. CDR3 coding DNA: TGCGCCAGCAGCCAAGTCGCAGGGGCAGGCAATCAGCCCCAGCATTTT. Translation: CASSQVAGAGNQPQHF.

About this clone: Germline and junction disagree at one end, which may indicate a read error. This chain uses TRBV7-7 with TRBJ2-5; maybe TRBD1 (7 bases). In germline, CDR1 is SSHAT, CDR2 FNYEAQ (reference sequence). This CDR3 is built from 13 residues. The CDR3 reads CASSLGQGGTQYF. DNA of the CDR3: TGTGCTAGCAGCTTAGGCCAGGGGGGGACCCAGTACTTC.

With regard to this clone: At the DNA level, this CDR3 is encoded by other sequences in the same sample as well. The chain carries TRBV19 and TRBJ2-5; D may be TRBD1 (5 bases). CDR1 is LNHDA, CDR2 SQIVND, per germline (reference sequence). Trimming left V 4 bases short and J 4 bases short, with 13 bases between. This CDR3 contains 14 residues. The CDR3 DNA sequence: TGTGCCAGTAGTACCCTAGACAGCCGAGAGACCCAGTACTTC. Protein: CASSTLDSRETQYF. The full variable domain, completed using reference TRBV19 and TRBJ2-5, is DGGITQSPKYLFRKEGQNVTLSCEQNLNHDAMYWYRQDPGQGLRLIYYSQIVNDFQKGDIAEGYSVSREKKESFPLTVTSAQKNPTAFYLCASSTLDSRETQYFGPGTRLLVL.

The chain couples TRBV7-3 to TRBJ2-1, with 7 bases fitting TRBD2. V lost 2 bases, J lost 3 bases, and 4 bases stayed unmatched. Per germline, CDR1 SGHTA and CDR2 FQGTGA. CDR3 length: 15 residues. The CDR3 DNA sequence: TGTGCCAGCAGCTTAGCGGGAGAAGTCTACAATGAGCAGTTCTTC. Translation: CASSLAGEVYNEQFF.

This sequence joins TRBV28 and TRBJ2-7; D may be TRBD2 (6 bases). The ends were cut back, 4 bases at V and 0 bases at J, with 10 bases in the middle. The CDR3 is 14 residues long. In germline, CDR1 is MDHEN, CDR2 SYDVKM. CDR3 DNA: TGTGCCAGCAGTTCAGGGACTTTCTCCTACGAGCAGTACGTC. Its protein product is CASSSGTFSYEQYV.

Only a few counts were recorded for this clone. As DNA, the CDR3 is TGTGCCAGCAGGCCGGGACACACCTACGAGCAGTACTTC. This codes for CASRPGHTYEQYF. The V call is TRBV27, the J call TRBJ2-7; a possible D gene is TRBD1 (6 bases). Per the germline V gene, CDR1 is MNHEY and CDR2 is SMNVEV (reference sequence). CDR3 length: 13 residues. Trimming left V 6 bases short and J 2 bases short, with 11 bases between.

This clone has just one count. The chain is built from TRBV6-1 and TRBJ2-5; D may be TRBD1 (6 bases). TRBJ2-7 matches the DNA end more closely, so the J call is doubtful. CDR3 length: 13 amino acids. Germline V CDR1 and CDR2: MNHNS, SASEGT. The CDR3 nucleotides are TGTGCCAGCGTTGAGAGGGGGAGAGACGAGCAGTACTTC. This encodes CASVERGRDEQYF.

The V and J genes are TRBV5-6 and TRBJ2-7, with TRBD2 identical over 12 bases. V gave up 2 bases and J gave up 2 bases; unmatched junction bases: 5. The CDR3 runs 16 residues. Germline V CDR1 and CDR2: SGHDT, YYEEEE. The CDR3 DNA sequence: TGTGCCAGCAGCTTCCTCCCTAGCGGGAGGGCCTACGAGCAGTACTTC. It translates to CASSFLPSGRAYEQYF.

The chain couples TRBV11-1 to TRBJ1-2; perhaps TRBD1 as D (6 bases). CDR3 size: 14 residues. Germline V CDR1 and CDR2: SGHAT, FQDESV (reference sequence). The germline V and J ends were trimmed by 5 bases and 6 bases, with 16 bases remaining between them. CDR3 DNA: TGTGCCAGCAGCGCGTACGGGACACCGGATGGCTACACCTTC. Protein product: CASSAYGTPDGYTF.

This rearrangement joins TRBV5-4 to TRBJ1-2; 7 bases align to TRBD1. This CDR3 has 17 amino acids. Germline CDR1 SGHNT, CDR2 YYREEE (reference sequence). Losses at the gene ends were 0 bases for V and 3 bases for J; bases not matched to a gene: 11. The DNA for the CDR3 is TGTGCCAGCAGCTTGGGCGGGGTGAGGGGGCTGGACTATGGCTACACCTTC. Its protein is CASSLGGVRGLDYGYTF. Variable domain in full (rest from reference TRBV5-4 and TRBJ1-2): ETGVTQSPTHLIKTRGQQVTLRCSSQSGHNTVSWYQQALGQGPQFIFQYYREEENGRGNFPPRFSGLQFPNYSSELNVNALELDDSALYLCASSLGGVRGLDYGYTFGSGTRLTVV.

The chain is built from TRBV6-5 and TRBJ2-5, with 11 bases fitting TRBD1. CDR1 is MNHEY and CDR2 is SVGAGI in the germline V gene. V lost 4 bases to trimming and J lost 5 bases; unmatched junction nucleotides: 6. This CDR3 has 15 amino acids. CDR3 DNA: TGTGCCAGCAGTTGGACAGGGGGCAGGGGGGAGACCCAGTACTTC. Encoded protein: CASSWTGGRGETQYF.

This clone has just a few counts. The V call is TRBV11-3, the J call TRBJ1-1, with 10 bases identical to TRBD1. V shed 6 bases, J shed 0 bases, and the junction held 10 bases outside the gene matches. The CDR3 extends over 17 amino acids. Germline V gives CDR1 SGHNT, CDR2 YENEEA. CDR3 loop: CASSDDRGLRMNTEAFF. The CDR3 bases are TGTGCCAGCAGTGATGACAGGGGGCTCCGCATGAACACTGAAGCTTTCTTT. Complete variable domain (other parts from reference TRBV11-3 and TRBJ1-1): EAGVVQSPRYKIIEKKQPVAFWCNPISGHNTLYWYLQNLGQGPELLIRYENEEAVDDSQLPKDRFSAERLKGVDSTLKIQPAELGDSAVYLCASSDDRGLRMNTEAFFGQGTRLTVV.

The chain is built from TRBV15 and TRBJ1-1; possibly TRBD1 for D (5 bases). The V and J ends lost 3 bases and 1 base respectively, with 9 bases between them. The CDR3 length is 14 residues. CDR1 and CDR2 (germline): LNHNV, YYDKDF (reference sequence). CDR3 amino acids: CATSSRQKNTEAFF. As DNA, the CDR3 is TGTGCCACCAGCAGCAGACAGAAGAACACTGAAGCTTTCTTT. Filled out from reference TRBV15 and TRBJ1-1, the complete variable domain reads DAMVIQNPRYQVTQFGKPVTLSCSQTLNHNVMYWYQQKSSQAPKLLFHYYDKDFNNEADTPDNFQSRRPNTSFCFLDIRSPGLGDTAMYLCATSSRQKNTEAFFGQGTRLTVV.

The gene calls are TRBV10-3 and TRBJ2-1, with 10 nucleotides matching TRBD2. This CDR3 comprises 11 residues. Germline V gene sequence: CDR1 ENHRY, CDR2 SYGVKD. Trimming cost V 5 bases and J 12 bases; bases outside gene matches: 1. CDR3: CAISSGRVQFF. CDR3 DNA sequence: TGTGCCATCAGTAGCGGGAGGGTGCAGTTCTTC.

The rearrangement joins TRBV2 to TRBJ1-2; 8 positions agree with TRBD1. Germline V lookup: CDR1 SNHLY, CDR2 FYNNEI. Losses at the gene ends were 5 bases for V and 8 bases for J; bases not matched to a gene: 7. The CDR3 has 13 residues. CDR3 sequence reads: CASSSDRGWGYTF. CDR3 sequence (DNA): TGTGCCAGCAGTTCCGACAGGGGTTGGGGCTACACCTTC.

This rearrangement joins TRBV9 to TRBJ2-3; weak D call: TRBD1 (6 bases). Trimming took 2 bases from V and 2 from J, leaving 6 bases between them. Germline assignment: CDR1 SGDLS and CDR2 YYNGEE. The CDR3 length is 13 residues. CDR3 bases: TGTGCCAGCAGCGTGGGGGCCACAGATACGCAGTATTTT. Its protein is CASSVGATDTQYF.

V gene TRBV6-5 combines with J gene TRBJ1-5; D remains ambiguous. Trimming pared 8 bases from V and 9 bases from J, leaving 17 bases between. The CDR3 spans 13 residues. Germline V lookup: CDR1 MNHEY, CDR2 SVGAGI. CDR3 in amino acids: CASGWSGSGPQHF. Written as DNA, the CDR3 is TGTGCCAGCGGATGGTCAGGCTCAGGGCCCCAGCATTTT.

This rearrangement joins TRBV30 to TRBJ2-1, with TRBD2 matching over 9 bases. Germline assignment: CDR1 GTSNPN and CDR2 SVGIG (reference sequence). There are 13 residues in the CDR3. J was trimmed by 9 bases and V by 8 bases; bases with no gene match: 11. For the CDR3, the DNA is TGTGCCGGGACTAGCTTTTCGATTGGTGAGCAGTTCTTC. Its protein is CAGTSFSIGEQFF.

The CDR3: CATSRRPKGEGDTEAFF. The CDR3 DNA sequence: TGTGCCACCAGCAGAAGACCCAAGGGTGAGGGAGACACTGAAGCTTTCTTT. The rearrangement links TRBV15 to TRBJ1-1; D not certain. Trimming stripped 2 bases from V and 3 bases from J, with 19 bases between. Looked up from germline, CDR1 is LNHNV and CDR2 is YYDKDF (reference sequence). CDR3 size: 17 residues.